This entry lists 26 T cell receptor beta chains sequenced from one sample in a study of blood T cell repertoires in COVID-19. TCRdb's copy holds only in-frame clones and misses some; the assay was immunoSEQ multiplex PCR. Of nearly 110,000 clones listed, roughly 90% were seen once; the top ten hold approximately 5%. The specimen was peripheral blood. The receptors stem from a man aged 40-50 years with active or convalescent COVID-19.

The chain has TRBV3-1 (or the pseudogene TRBV3-2) and TRBJ1-2; D is possibly TRBD1 (6 bases). The CDR3 has 13 amino acids. The germline CDR1 and CDR2 sequences are LGHDT and YNNKEL (reference sequence). V shed 4 bases and J shed 4 bases, with 10 bases lying between them. In DNA form, the CDR3 reads TGTGCCAGCAGCCCCCGACAGGCCTATGGCTACACCTTC. It is translated as CASSPRQAYGYTF.

This sequence joins TRBV10-3 and TRBJ2-1; TRBD2 agrees at 10 bases. The V gene end was trimmed by 3 bases and the J gene end by 8 bases; junction bases not matched to a gene: 10. CDR3 length: 16 residues. Germline assignment: CDR1 ENHRY and CDR2 SYGVKD. For the CDR3, the DNA is TGTGCCATCAGTGATAAGGGACTAGCGACAGGCGATGAGCAGTTCTTC. Residues: CAISDKGLATGDEQFF.

As to this clone: In the same sample, other DNA sequences code for this CDR3. The chain joins TRBV3-1 (or the pseudogene TRBV3-2) to TRBJ1-1; 8 positions agree with TRBD1. With 2 bases clipped from V and 6 bases from J, the junction kept 2 bases outside the gene matches. Germline V gene data show CDR1 as LGHDT and CDR2 as YNNKEL (reference sequence). This CDR3 region has 13 residues. The CDR3 sequence: CASSQIQGAEAFF. CDR3 coding DNA: TGTGCCAGCAGCCAAATACAGGGGGCTGAAGCTTTCTTT.

This rearrangement joins TRBV6-4 to TRBJ1-5; D possibly corresponds to TRBD1 (5 bases). V lost 2 bases and J 6 bases, leaving 14 bases between the germline ends. CDR3 size: 15 residues. Germline V lookup: CDR1 MRHNA, CDR2 SNTAGT. CDR3 protein: CASSDRDWVGQPQHF. The CDR3 nucleotides read TGTGCCAGCAGTGACCGGGACTGGGTAGGTCAGCCCCAGCATTTT.

The V and J genes are TRBV14 and TRBJ2-5; 7 bases agree with TRBD2. Germline CDR1 reads SGHDN; CDR2 reads FVKESK. The CDR3 sequence is 21 residues long. V was pared by 4 bases and J by 0 bases, with 23 bases of the junction left unmatched. This CDR3 reads CASSPWEGFNLLSHYQETQYF. Here the CDR3 DNA reads TGTGCCAGCAGCCCGTGGGAGGGATTCAACCTGTTATCCCACTACCAAGAGACCCAGTACTTC.

The rearrangement links TRBV5-1 to TRBJ2-2; 9 bases are a match to TRBD2. Trimming removed 1 base from V and 1 base from J; junction bases left unmatched: 5. The CDR3 spans 17 residues. In germline, CDR1 is SGHRS, CDR2 YFSETQ. CDR3 in DNA: TGCGCCAGCAGCTTGCTCGGACTAGCGATGAACACCGGGGAGCTGTTTTTT. Protein product: CASSLLGLAMNTGELFF.

This chain joins TRBV12-5 and TRBJ1-2; TRBD1 is a possible D gene (5 bases). Trimming removed 5 bases at V and 8 bases at J, with 12 bases between. Germline V CDR1 and CDR2: LGHNT, FRNRAP. This CDR3 is built from 12 residues. The CDR3 here is CASGQTVGGYTF. DNA of the CDR3: TGTGCTAGTGGTCAGACAGTCGGCGGCTACACCTTC.

This rearrangement joins TRBV19 to TRBJ1-5; D not certain. Trimming removed 7 bases at V and 7 bases at J, with 11 bases between. Germline lookup yields CDR1 LNHDA and CDR2 SQIVND (reference sequence). The CDR3 is 12 amino acids. CDR3 in DNA: TGTGCCAGTACCCTCGGAGGGCAGCCCCAGCATTTT. This codes for CASTLGGQPQHF.

The V call is TRBV7-9, the J call TRBJ1-5, with 8 positions matching TRBD1. The CDR3 contains 15 residues. The J segment lost 7 bases and the V segment lost 5 bases, leaving 10 bases of the junction unmatched. The germline V gene encodes CDR1 SEHNR and CDR2 FQNEAQ (reference sequence). The CDR3, as DNA: TGTGCCAGCAGCCCCACGACAGGGGAAGGCCAGCCCCAGCATTTT. Translating it yields CASSPTTGEGQPQHF. Complete variable domain (other parts from reference TRBV7-9 and TRBJ1-5): DTGVSQNPRHKITKRGQNVTFRCDPISEHNRLYWYRQTLGQGPEFLTYFQNEAQLEKSRLLSDRFSAERPKGSFSTLEIQRTEQGDSAMYLCASSPTTGEGQPQHFGDGTRLSIL.

Here the CDR3 reads CASSDSRGVEKLFF. CDR3 nucleotides: TGTGCCAGCAGTGATTCGCGGGGGGTGGAAAAACTGTTTTTT. The V and J genes are TRBV2 and TRBJ1-4; D might be TRBD1 (5 bases). V was shortened by 3 bases and J by 8 bases, with 13 bases between the two germline ends. The CDR3 length is 14 residues. CDR1 and CDR2 (germline): SNHLY, FYNNEI.

This clone was detected only a few times. The V call is TRBV28, the J call TRBJ1-3; possible D gene TRBD1, 6 bases. V lost 1 base and J 0 bases, leaving 13 bases between the germline ends. Germline V gene data show CDR1 as MDHEN and CDR2 as SYDVKM. The CDR3 runs 17 residues. CDR3 nucleotide sequence: TGTGCCAGCAGTTTATCAGGGACACCGATCTCTGGAAACACCATATATTTT. Translated: CASSLSGTPISGNTIYF.

The J gene is TRBJ1-5, the V gene TRBV19, with 7 positions matching TRBD1. CDR1 LNHDA and CDR2 SQIVND come from the germline V gene (reference sequence). The CDR3 contains 15 residues. The J segment lost 4 bases and the V segment lost 3 bases, leaving 6 bases of the junction unmatched. CDR3 in amino acids: CASSIGGGINQPQHF. The CDR3 DNA is TGTGCCAGTAGTATCGGAGGGGGCATTAATCAGCCCCAGCATTTT.

The chain recombines TRBV10-1 with TRBJ1-6; TRBD1 is a possible D gene (5 bases). CDR3 length: 13 amino acids. Trimming took 9 bases from V and 6 from J, leaving 12 bases between them. Germline lookup yields CDR1 WNHNN and CDR2 SYGVQD (reference sequence). The CDR3 DNA reads TGCGCCAGTCTTGCAGGGCTTAATTCACCCCTCCACTTT. It is translated as CASLAGLNSPLHF.

CDR3 loop: CASSLDSGASTYEQYF. CDR3 DNA sequence: TGCGCCAGCAGCTTGGATTCAGGGGCTTCGACCTACGAGCAGTACTTC. This chain connects TRBV5-1 to TRBJ2-7, with TRBD1 as a possible D gene (6 bases). The CDR3 runs to 16 residues. Per germline, CDR1 SGHRS and CDR2 YFSETQ. V lost 0 bases to trimming and J lost 2 bases, with 15 bases between them. Full variable domain (outside the CDR3, taken from reference TRBV5-1 and TRBJ2-7): KAGVTQTPRYLIKTRGQQVTLSCSPISGHRSVSWYQQTPGQGLQFLFEYFSETQRNKGNFPGRFSGRQFSNSRSEMNVSTLELGDSALYLCASSLDSGASTYEQYFGPGTRLTVT.

A single count supports this clone. The DNA for the CDR3 is TGTGCCTGGAGTGGTAGACAGAACACTGAAGCTTTCTTT. Translation: CAWSGRQNTEAFF. The chain uses TRBV30 and TRBJ1-1; D is unresolved. Germline V gene data show CDR1 as GTSNPN and CDR2 as SVGIG (reference sequence). Trimming took off 1 base at V and 1 base at J, with 7 bases between the two ends. The CDR3 is made up of 13 amino acids.

V is TRBV25-1 and J is TRBJ1-1; D is uncertain. V was shortened by 1 base and J by 2 bases, with 8 bases between the two germline ends. Germline loops: CDR1 MGHDK, CDR2 SYGVNS. The CDR3 is 14 residues long. The CDR3 DNA reads as TGTGCCAGCAGTGAATTATCAGTCAACACTGAAGCTTTCTTT. Protein: CASSELSVNTEAFF.

This sequence joins TRBV3-1 (or the pseudogene TRBV3-2) and TRBJ1-4; D is uncertain. Germline CDR1 reads LGHDT; CDR2 reads YNNKEL (reference sequence). Trimming shortened V by 1 base and J by 2 bases, and 14 bases separated the two germline ends. The CDR3 length is 17 residues. The CDR3, as DNA: TGTGCCAGCAGCCAAGCCGGGCCCCGAGGGACTAATGAAAAACTGTTTTTT. It specifies CASSQAGPRGTNEKLFF.

This clone appeared a single time. The V gene is TRBV9, the J gene TRBJ2-3; 9 positions agree with TRBD1. Per germline, CDR1 SGDLS and CDR2 YYNGEE. The CDR3 is made up of 16 amino acids. The V and J ends lost 0 bases and 5 bases, in that order; junction bases with no gene match: 7. CDR3: CASSVVGTGKIDTQYF. The CDR3 DNA is TGTGCCAGCAGCGTAGTTGGGACAGGGAAGATAGATACGCAGTATTTT.

This clone was counted only a few times. The V gene is TRBV24-1, the J gene TRBJ1-3, with D hard to call. The V and J ends lost 2 bases and 0 bases respectively, with 10 bases between them. CDR1 and CDR2 from the germline V gene are KGHDR and SFDVKD. CDR3 size: 16 residues. This chain's CDR3 is CATSDSRLISGNTIYF. In nucleotides, the CDR3 is TGTGCCACCAGTGATTCAAGACTGATCTCTGGAAACACCATATATTTT.

The chain couples TRBV5-5 to TRBJ1-2; possible D gene TRBD1, 5 bases. Trimming removed 1 base at V and 4 bases at J, with 14 bases between. In germline, CDR1 is SGHKS, CDR2 YYEKEE (reference sequence). The CDR3 consists of 15 residues. The CDR3 DNA follows: TGTGCCAGCAGCTTGTTGCAGGGCCCATCCTATGGCTACACCTTC. This gives the protein CASSLLQGPSYGYTF.

The chain couples TRBV28 to TRBJ1-3, with 9 bases identical to TRBD1. CDR1 MDHEN and CDR2 SYDVKM come from the germline V gene. The J segment lost 4 bases and the V segment lost 7 bases, leaving 5 bases of the junction unmatched. The CDR3 has 14 residues. The CDR3 here is CASIQQGAGNTIYF. The CDR3 nucleotides are TGTGCCAGCATCCAACAGGGGGCCGGAAACACCATATATTTT.

In its sample, this clone was seen a few times. The chain uses TRBV7-8 and TRBJ1-5, with D unresolved. Trimming took off 3 bases at V and 4 bases at J, with 7 bases between the two ends. The CDR3 length is 13 residues. CDR1 is SGHVS and CDR2 is FQNEAQ in the germline V gene. The CDR3, as DNA: TGTGCCAGCAGCTTGACACCGAATCAGCCCCAGCATTTT. It is translated as CASSLTPNQPQHF. Based on the CDR3 plus reference TRBV7-8 and TRBJ1-5, the full variable domain is GAGVSQSPRYKVAKRGQDVALRCDPISGHVSLFWYQQALGQGPEFLTYFQNEAQLDKSGLPSDRFFAERPEGSVSTLKIQRTQQEDSAVYLCASSLTPNQPQHFGDGTRLSIL.

The rearrangement joins TRBV28 to TRBJ2-7; D may be TRBD1 (5 bases). CDR1 and CDR2 (germline): MDHEN, SYDVKM. This CDR3 is built from 14 residues. V lost 6 bases and J 4 bases, leaving 16 bases between the germline ends. CDR3 sequence: CASRPATQGYEQYF. Here the CDR3 DNA reads TGTGCCAGCAGGCCCGCAACTCAGGGATACGAGCAGTACTTC.

The V gene is TRBV27, the J gene TRBJ2-1; D gene uncertain. The germline V and J ends were trimmed by 3 bases and 0 bases, with 9 bases remaining between them. This CDR3 has 15 residues. The germline CDR1 and CDR2 sequences are MNHEY and SMNVEV (reference sequence). CDR3 loop: CASSFERGSYNEQFF. The CDR3 DNA is TGTGCCAGCAGTTTTGAGAGAGGCTCCTACAATGAGCAGTTCTTC.

The chain employs TRBV19 and TRBJ1-5; the match to TRBD1 covers 8 bases. The CDR3 extends over 15 amino acids. CDR1 LNHDA and CDR2 SQIVND come from the germline V gene (reference sequence). The trim removed 4 bases at V and 4 bases at J, leaving 6 bases unmatched. The CDR3 reads CASSSGTGHNQPQHF. DNA of the CDR3: TGTGCCAGTAGTAGCGGGACAGGCCATAATCAGCCCCAGCATTTT.

This chain links TRBV4-3 with TRBJ1-2; D unresolved. V lost 0 bases and J lost 1, with 15 bases in between. This CDR3 region has 17 residues. Germline CDR1 and CDR2: LGHNA and YSLEER. The CDR3 sequence is CASSQEPRGISNYGYTF. The CDR3 region has the DNA TGCGCCAGCAGCCAAGAGCCCCGAGGAATAAGTAACTATGGCTACACCTTC.